This T cell receptor (beta chain) was identified during a study of identical twins. For this clonotype: Its antigen is currently unknown.

General study points: These conclusions were based on statistical analysis (cross-sectional, not following the same donors). Out-of-frame TCR alpha sharing in monozygotic twins exceeded recombination model predictions.

Each CDR3 protein is one row after TCRdb ran MiXCR on the 5' RACE reads. The sample lists about 280,000 distinct CDR3 sequences; approximately 8.5% were seen once. The sample also formed part of further work on yellow fever vaccine responses in identical twins.

The TCR originated in a woman aged 18 to 35 in good health. Sequenced material: memory (CD45RO+) T cells sorted from blood.

In DNA, the CDR3 is TGTGCCAGCAGCTTTAATTTAGATAGCTCCTACAATGAGCAGTTCTTC. As protein: CASSFNLDSSYNEQFF. V gene TRBV11-2 combines with J gene TRBJ2-1; D not certain. Germline values: CDR1 SGHAT, CDR2 FQNNGV. Trimming pared 3 bases from V and 0 bases from J, leaving 12 bases between. CDR3 length equals 16 residues.